A single sample gave rise to the 20 T cell receptor beta chains below, sequenced in a study of T cell responses to AZD1222 COVID-19 vaccine. The repertoire was sequenced with immunoSEQ multiplex PCR; TCRdb's copy has only in-frame clones and lacks some. Here the sample spans 160,000 or so clones, 85% to 95% being singletons. Sequenced here: peripheral blood, sampled 28 days after the second AZD1222 dose. The origin of the receptors is an adult who received the AZD1222 COVID-19 vaccine.

The gene calls are TRBV5-1 and TRBJ2-5, with D unresolved. Trimming stripped 3 bases from V and 5 bases from J, with 14 bases between. In germline, CDR1 is SGHRS, CDR2 YFSETQ. The length of the CDR3 is 14 residues. The CDR3 protein is CASSSGSQGETQYF. The DNA of the CDR3 is TGCGCCAGCAGCTCCGGGTCTCAAGGGGAGACCCAGTACTTC.

V gene TRBV6-5 combines with J gene TRBJ2-2; D is unclear. The CDR3 has 13 amino acids. CDR1 is MNHEY and CDR2 is SVGAGI in the germline V gene. V was shortened by 6 bases and J by 5 bases, with 10 bases between the two germline ends. CDR3 bases: TGTGCCAGCAGCCTGACACTGACCGGGGAGCTGTTTTTT. Its translation: CASSLTLTGELFF.

V gene TRBV28 combines with J gene TRBJ1-3; D remains ambiguous. Germline lookup yields CDR1 MDHEN and CDR2 SYDVKM. V was trimmed by 4 bases and J by 4 bases, leaving 8 bases between them. The CDR3 is made up of 13 amino acids. The CDR3 nucleotides read TGTGCCAGCAGTTGGGATGCCGGAAACACCATATATTTT. Its protein is CASSWDAGNTIYF.

The rearrangement uses TRBV20-1 and TRBJ1-2, with TRBD1 identical over 8 bases. Per the germline V gene, CDR1 is DFQATT and CDR2 is SNEGSKA (reference sequence). The CDR3 has 10 residues. The chain's CDR3 is CRGTGGGYTF. The CDR3 nucleotides are TGCAGGGGGACAGGCGGTGGCTACACCTTC.

V is TRBV2 and J is TRBJ1-5; no clear D. This CDR3 region has 12 residues. The V and J ends lost 7 bases and 7 bases respectively, with 11 bases between them. CDR1 and CDR2 from the germline V gene are SNHLY and FYNNEI. In DNA form, the CDR3 reads TGTGCCAGCAAGGGATTGTGGCAGCCCCAGCATTTT. It translates to CASKGLWQPQHF.

The sample holds a few counts of this clone. This rearrangement joins TRBV9 to TRBJ1-3; 7 bases are a match to TRBD1. CDR3 length: 16 residues. Looked up from germline, CDR1 is SGDLS and CDR2 is YYNGEE. V shed 4 bases and J 3 bases; nucleotides not matched to a gene: 10. This CDR3 is CASSPVRGRSGNTIYF. Written as DNA, the CDR3 is TGTGCCAGCAGCCCCGTAAGGGGGCGCAGTGGAAACACCATATATTTT.

The V call is TRBV19, the J call TRBJ1-4; 7 bases line up with TRBD1. Germline CDR1 and CDR2: LNHDA and SQIVND (reference sequence). CDR3 size: 14 residues. The trim removed 7 bases at V and 11 bases at J, leaving 13 bases unmatched. DNA for the CDR3: TGTGCCAGTAAGACGGACAGGACCGAGGTGAAACTGTTTTTT. Translation: CASKTDRTEVKLFF.

The rearrangement links TRBV7-9 to TRBJ2-7, with a weak D call TRBD2 (6 bases). Germline V gene sequence: CDR1 SEHNR, CDR2 FQNEAQ (reference sequence). Trimming stripped 5 bases from V and 5 bases from J, with 19 bases between. This CDR3 comprises 15 residues. CDR3 nucleotide sequence: TGTGCCAGCAGCGGAGGGACTGGCGGGCTTAACGAGCAGTACTTC. Translation: CASSGGTGGLNEQYF.

The chain joins TRBV5-1 to TRBJ1-1; TRBD1 matches at 7 bases. V lost 4 bases to trimming and J lost 3 bases; unmatched junction nucleotides: 9. The CDR3 is made up of 15 amino acids. Germline V gene sequence: CDR1 SGHRS, CDR2 YFSETQ. The CDR3 here is CASSRGVGGYTEAFF. CDR3 DNA sequence: TGCGCCAGCAGCCGAGGTGTAGGGGGCTACACTGAAGCTTTCTTT.

The rearrangement joins TRBV6-5 to TRBJ2-2; the D is unclear. Germline loops: CDR1 MNHEY, CDR2 SVGAGI. V was clipped by 2 bases and J by 5 bases, with 6 bases between them. The CDR3 is made up of 13 amino acids. CDR3 loop: CASSYPLTGELFF. The DNA of the CDR3 is TGTGCCAGCAGTTACCCCTTAACCGGGGAGCTGTTTTTT.

The rearrangement links TRBV5-5 to TRBJ2-3; D is uncertain. Germline assignment: CDR1 SGHKS and CDR2 YYEKEE (reference sequence). Trimming pared 4 bases from V and 4 bases from J, leaving 10 bases between. The CDR3 is 13 amino acids. The CDR3 protein is CASSRVGADTQYF. CDR3 sequence (DNA): TGTGCCAGCAGCAGGGTAGGAGCAGATACGCAGTATTTT.

The rearrangement links TRBV4-1 to TRBJ2-1; the match to TRBD2 covers 12 bases. V shed 1 base and J 7 bases; nucleotides not matched to a gene: 17. This CDR3 has 20 residues. Per the germline V gene, CDR1 is MGHRA and CDR2 is YSYEKL. The CDR3 nucleotides read TGCGCCAGCAGCCAAGGTGGACTAGCGGGGTCCTTTTTTGATCGAAATGAGCAGTTCTTC. As protein: CASSQGGLAGSFFDRNEQFF.

The chain recombines TRBV6-2 or TRBV6-3 with TRBJ1-6; D unresolved. The ends were cut back, 6 bases at V and 6 bases at J, with 15 bases in the middle. Germline V gene sequence: CDR1 MNHEY, CDR2 SVGEGT. CDR3 length: 15 residues. CDR3 amino acids: CASSRSASSNSPLHF. The CDR3 DNA reads as TGTGCCAGCAGCCGTTCGGCTAGCAGTAATTCACCCCTCCACTTT.

This chain connects TRBV28 to TRBJ1-1; TRBD1 aligns across 7 bases. The CDR3 is made up of 14 amino acids. Germline V gene lookup returns CDR1 MDHEN and CDR2 SYDVKM. Trimming cost V 5 bases and J 1 base; bases outside gene matches: 4. The CDR3 sequence is CASSVGQQNTEAFF. The DNA for the CDR3 is TGTGCCAGCAGTGTGGGACAGCAGAACACTGAAGCTTTCTTT.

The CDR3 DNA follows: TGTGCCAGCAGCCAACAACTTAATGAAGCTTTCTTT. Its translation is CASSQQLNEAFF. The chain joins TRBV14 to TRBJ1-1, with D uncertain. V lost 2 bases and J lost 7, with 8 bases in between. The CDR3 loop spans 12 amino acids. Germline CDR1 is SGHDN and CDR2 is FVKESK. Filled out from reference TRBV14 and TRBJ1-1, the complete variable domain reads EAGVTQFPSHSVIEKGQTVTLRCDPISGHDNLYWYRRVMGKEIKFLLHFVKESKQDESGMPNNRFLAERTGGTYSTLKVQPAELEDSGVYFCASSQQLNEAFFGQGTRLTVV.

The chain uses TRBV5-1 and TRBJ2-7; the match to TRBD1 covers 9 bases. V was clipped by 1 base and J by 0 bases; unmatched bases: 5. CDR3 length: 16 amino acids. CDR1 is SGHRS and CDR2 is YFSETQ in the germline V gene. CDR3 protein: CASSLMGQGVSYEQYF. CDR3 nucleotide sequence: TGCGCCAGCAGCTTGATGGGACAGGGTGTCTCCTACGAGCAGTACTTC. The variable domain in full, with the rest retrieved from reference TRBV5-1 and TRBJ2-7, is KAGVTQTPRYLIKTRGQQVTLSCSPISGHRSVSWYQQTPGQGLQFLFEYFSETQRNKGNFPGRFSGRQFSNSRSEMNVSTLELGDSALYLCASSLMGQGVSYEQYFGPGTRLTVT.

The CDR3 reads CASSPSGSSYEQYF. As DNA, the CDR3 is TGTGCCAGCTCACCATCGGGGAGCTCCTACGAGCAGTACTTC. The chain couples TRBV18 to TRBJ2-7; possibly TRBD2 for D (5 bases). Germline V CDR1 and CDR2: KGHSH, LQKENI. The CDR3 sequence is 14 residues long. Trimming took 2 bases from V and 0 from J, leaving 8 bases between them.

The J gene is TRBJ1-1, the V gene TRBV7-9, with a possible D match to TRBD1 (5 bases). From germline, CDR1 is SEHNR and CDR2 FQNEAQ (reference sequence). There are 15 residues in the CDR3. With 4 bases removed from V and 9 bases from J, the gap between germline ends came to 21 bases. The CDR3 spells CASSSYTGASAQAFF. CDR3 coding DNA: TGTGCCAGCAGCTCTTACACCGGGGCCAGCGCGCAAGCTTTCTTT.

The gene calls are TRBV19 and TRBJ1-1; 9 nucleotides align to TRBD1. CDR1 and CDR2 (germline): LNHDA, SQIVND (reference sequence). Germline trimming cut 5 bases from V and 0 bases from J; bases unmatched to any gene: 7. The CDR3 consists of 16 residues. The DNA for the CDR3 is TGTGCCAGTAGTTTTGGACAGGGGAGCCTGAACACTGAAGCTTTCTTT. Its protein product is CASSFGQGSLNTEAFF.

The chain uses TRBV5-4 and TRBJ2-7; D perhaps matches TRBD1 (6 bases). The CDR3 is 14 amino acids. Germline V gives CDR1 SGHNT, CDR2 YYREEE (reference sequence). With 4 bases removed from V and 4 bases from J, the gap between germline ends came to 15 bases. The CDR3 region is CASSRQAGLYEQYF. CDR3 DNA sequence: TGTGCCAGCAGCCGACAGGCCGGCCTTTACGAGCAGTACTTC.